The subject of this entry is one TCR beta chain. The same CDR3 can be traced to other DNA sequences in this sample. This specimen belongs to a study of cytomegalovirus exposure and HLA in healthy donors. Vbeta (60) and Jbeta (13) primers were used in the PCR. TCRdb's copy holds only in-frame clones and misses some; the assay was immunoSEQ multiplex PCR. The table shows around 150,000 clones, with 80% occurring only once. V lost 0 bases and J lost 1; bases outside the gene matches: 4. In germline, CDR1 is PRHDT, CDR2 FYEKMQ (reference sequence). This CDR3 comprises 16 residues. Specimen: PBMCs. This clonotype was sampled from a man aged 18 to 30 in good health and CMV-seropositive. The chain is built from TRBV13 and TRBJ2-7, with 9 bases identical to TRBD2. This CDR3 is CASSLGLAGRSYEQYF. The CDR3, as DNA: TGTGCCAGCAGCTTAGGCCTAGCGGGGAGATCCTACGAGCAGTACTTC.